In its sample, the clone carrying this T cell receptor beta chain was seen once. Its antigen is as yet unknown. Authors of the study amplified TCR beta CDR3 regions from RNA transcripts. HTBI primers were the set used in a first-round RT-PCR of the TCR CDR3. TCRdb fed the multiplex PCR reads into MiXCR, producing one record per CDR3 protein. The sample contains 350,000 or so distinct CDR3 sequences, 15% to 20% of which appear only once. CDR3 length: 14 amino acids. V shed 6 bases and J shed 5 bases, with 16 bases lying between them. Germline CDR1 and CDR2: MNHNS and SASEGT. These data are taken from a study of T cells in Graves' hyperthyroidism and ophthalmopathy. Study-wide context: Peripheral blood was secured at the point of initial diagnosis, before any treatment.

Study conclusions and caveats: Blood also contained most expanded thyroid clonotypes above 0.001.

Ophthalmopathy patients had Clinical Activity Score at least 3, NOSPECS grade at least 4, duration under 3 months. V and J are TRBV6-1 and TRBJ2-5, with D tentatively TRBD1 (6 bases). The sample comprised blood. The sequence was collected from a woman aged 35 to 49 with Graves' ophthalmopathy. CDR3 coding DNA: TGTGCCAGCAGACTCCCACAGGGTGGGGAGACCCAGTACTTC. Translated, it gives CASRLPQGGETQYF.